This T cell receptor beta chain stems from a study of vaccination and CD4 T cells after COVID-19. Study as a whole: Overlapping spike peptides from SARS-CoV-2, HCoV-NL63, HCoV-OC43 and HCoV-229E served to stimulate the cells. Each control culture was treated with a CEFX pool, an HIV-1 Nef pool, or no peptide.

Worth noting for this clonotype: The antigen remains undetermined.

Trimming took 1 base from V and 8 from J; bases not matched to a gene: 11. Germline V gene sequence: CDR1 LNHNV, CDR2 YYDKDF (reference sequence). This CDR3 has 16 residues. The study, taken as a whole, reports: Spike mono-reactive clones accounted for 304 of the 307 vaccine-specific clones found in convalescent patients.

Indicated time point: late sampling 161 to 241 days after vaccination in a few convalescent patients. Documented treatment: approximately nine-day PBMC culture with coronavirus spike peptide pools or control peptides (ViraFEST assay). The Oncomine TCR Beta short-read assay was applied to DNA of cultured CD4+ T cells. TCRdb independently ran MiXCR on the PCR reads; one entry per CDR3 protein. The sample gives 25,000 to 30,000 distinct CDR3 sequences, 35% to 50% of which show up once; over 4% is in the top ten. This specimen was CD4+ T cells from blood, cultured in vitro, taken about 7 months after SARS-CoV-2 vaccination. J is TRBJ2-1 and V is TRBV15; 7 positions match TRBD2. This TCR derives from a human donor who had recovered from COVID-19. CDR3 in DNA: TGTGCCACCAGCAGAGCCGGCGGGAGAGGGTCCGATGAGCAGTTCTTC. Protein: CATSRAGGRGSDEQFF.